This section outlines one T cell receptor (beta chain) sequence together with its context. What it binds is not known. This sample was included in a study of T cell repertoires in ileal Crohn's disease. Overall study findings and caveats: Every patient over 26.8% clonality showed endoscopic recurrence.

Measured with immunoSEQ multiplex PCR; TCRdb has only the in-frame clones, and not every one. There are around 15,000 clones in the sample; around 90% occur only once, and roughly 3.9% lies in the top ten. This CDR3 has 15 residues. Trimming removed 5 bases from V and 0 bases from J, with 11 bases in between. CDR1 and CDR2 (germline): MDHEN, SYDVKM. Sequences were obtained from ileal tissue. The J gene is TRBJ2-1, the V gene TRBV28; possible D gene TRBD2, 6 bases. The source of this sequence is an adult with Crohn's disease. DNA of the CDR3: TGTGCCAGCAGTCCCCGGAGGGCCTCCTACAATGAGCAGTTCTTC. Its translation: CASSPRRASYNEQFF.